This T cell receptor beta chain was sequenced during a study of a mutant IDH1 vaccine in newly diagnosed glioma. The time point denotes: baseline, week 1 (first vaccination visit). Stated treatment: pre-vaccination baseline after standard-of-care therapy. Tumors from donors were new WHO grade 3 or 4 IDH1-mutant astrocytomas with ATRX loss. The CDR3 contains 15 residues. Trimming removed 2 bases from V and 3 bases from J, with 14 bases in between. The germline V gene encodes CDR1 LNHNV and CDR2 YYDKDF (reference sequence). Here immunoSEQ multiplex PCR was the method, and the copy in TCRdb shows in-frame clones only, minus some. Of around 30,000 clones in the sample, over 60% were seen once.

The sequence was obtained from a man aged 50 or older with glioma. Some clones in this sample may be carry-over from other donors' samples. Here the sequenced sample was peripheral blood mononuclear cells (PBMCs), taken from a glioma patient treated with radiotherapy, temozolomide or both. The chain has TRBV15 and TRBJ2-7, with D maybe TRBD1 (5 bases). CDR3 nucleotide sequence: TGTGCCACCAGCAGACGACGACAGCTTCTCTACGAGCAGTACTTC. This codes for CATSRRRQLLYEQYF.